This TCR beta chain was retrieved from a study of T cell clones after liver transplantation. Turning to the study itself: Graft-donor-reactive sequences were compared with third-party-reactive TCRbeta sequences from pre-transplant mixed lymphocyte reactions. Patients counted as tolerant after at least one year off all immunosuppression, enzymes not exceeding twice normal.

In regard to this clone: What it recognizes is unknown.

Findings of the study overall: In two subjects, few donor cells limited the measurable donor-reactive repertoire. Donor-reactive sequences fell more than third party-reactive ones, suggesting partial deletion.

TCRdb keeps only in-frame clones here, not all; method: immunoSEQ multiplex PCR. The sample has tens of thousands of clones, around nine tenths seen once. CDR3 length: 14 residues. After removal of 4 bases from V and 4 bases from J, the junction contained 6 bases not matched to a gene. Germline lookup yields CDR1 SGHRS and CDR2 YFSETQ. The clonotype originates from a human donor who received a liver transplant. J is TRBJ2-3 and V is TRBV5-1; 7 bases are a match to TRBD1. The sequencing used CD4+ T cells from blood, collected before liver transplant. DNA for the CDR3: TGCGCCAGCAGCCTCGGACAGGATGCAGATACGCAGTATTTT. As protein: CASSLGQDADTQYF.